Described below is a single T cell receptor (beta chain) sequence and its context. Arm-PCR of CDR3 regions and iRepertoire HTBI primers were the basis on which TCR beta libraries were built. TCRdb processed the multiplex PCR reads anew with MiXCR; each CDR3 protein has one entry. The sample carries around 400,000 distinct CDR3 sequences, around 16% recorded once. The sample originates from a study of regulatory T cells in long-lasting Graves disease. The time point was: newly diagnosed GD, antithyroid drugs for less than 3 months. The TCR library was made from RNA that had been extracted from PBMCs in TRIzol. This CDR3 is built from 19 residues. Trimming took 3 bases from V and 3 from J; bases not matched to a gene: 15. From germline, CDR1 is DFQATT and CDR2 SNEGSKA (reference sequence). The same data also contributed to another study, on T cells in Graves' hyperthyroidism and ophthalmopathy.

This TCR came from a woman aged 40 to 55 with Graves disease. The V call is TRBV20-1, the J call TRBJ2-6; 9 positions match TRBD1. Material: peripheral blood mononuclear cells (PBMCs), obtained at new diagnosis, from a patient treated with antithyroid drugs. Here the CDR3 DNA reads TGCAGTGCTAGCGGGATACAAAGGACAGGGGAGGGTGGGGCCAACGTCCTGACTTTC. Its protein product is CSASGIQRTGEGGANVLTF.